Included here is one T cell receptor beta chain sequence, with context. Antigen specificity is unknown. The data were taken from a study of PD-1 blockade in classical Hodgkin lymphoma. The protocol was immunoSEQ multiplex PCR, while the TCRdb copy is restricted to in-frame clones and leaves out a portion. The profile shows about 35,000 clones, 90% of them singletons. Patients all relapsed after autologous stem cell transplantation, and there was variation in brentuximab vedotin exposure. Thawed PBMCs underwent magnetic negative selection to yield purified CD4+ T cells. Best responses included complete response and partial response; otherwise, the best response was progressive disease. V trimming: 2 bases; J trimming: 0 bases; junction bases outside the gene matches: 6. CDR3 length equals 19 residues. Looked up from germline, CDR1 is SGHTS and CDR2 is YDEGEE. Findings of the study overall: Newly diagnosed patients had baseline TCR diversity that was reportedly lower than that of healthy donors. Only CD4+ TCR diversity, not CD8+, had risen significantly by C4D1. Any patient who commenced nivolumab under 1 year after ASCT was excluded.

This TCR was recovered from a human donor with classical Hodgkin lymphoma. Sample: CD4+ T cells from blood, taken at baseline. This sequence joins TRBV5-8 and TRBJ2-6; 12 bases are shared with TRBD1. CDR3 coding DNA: TGTGCCAGCAGCTTTTACCGGGGACAGGGGGCCTCTGGGGCCAACGTCCTGACTTTC. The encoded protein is CASSFYRGQGASGANVLTF.